A selection of T cell receptor beta chains follows, all from one sample in a study of blood T cell repertoires in COVID-19. Sequencing used immunoSEQ multiplex PCR; TCRdb keeps in-frame clones, though not all of them. The repertoire holds 60,000 to 70,000 clones, with about 86% as singletons. Source material: peripheral blood. The receptors here all came from a woman in her fifties or sixties with acute or convalescent COVID-19. CDR3s leave out the opening cysteine and the closing phenylalanine or tryptophan. D genes are given only for firm matches.

d_call v_call cdr3_aa
NA TRBV15 ATSRDQAGLGEQY
NA TRBV28 ASTLGGGGGNTEAF
NA TRBV10-3 AIRLDSSYEQY
NA TRBV11-3 ASSFRPAGQQF
NA TRBV24-1 ATSDNNAHRVQH
NA TRBV19 ASSSPGGWIYT
TRBD1 TRBV28 ASTEGGQGANEKLF
NA TRBV6-1 ASSEGGLSYGYT
NA TRBV15 ATSSLRDTRNYGYT
NA TRBV5-1 ASSVQGGTGRAF
TRBD1 TRBV6-5 ASSRDSYYEQY
TRBD1 TRBV4-1 ASSRIPGTGVGEQY
TRBD1 TRBV9 ASSRGQGKVYEQY
TRBD2 TRBV2 ASRASGFTDTQY
TRBD1 TRBV19 ASSIVRGQGANTEAF
NA TRBV28 ATRGGSANTEAF
TRBD1 TRBV18 ASSPNQGANGELF
NA TRBV29-1 SVKGRPGLGSTDTQY
NA TRBV15 ATSSRDFYNSPLH
TRBD1 TRBV18 ASSPRTGESYEQY
TRBD2 TRBV6-6 ASSPRWSSGKVEEQF
TRBD2 TRBV3-1/TRBV3-2 ASSPEAGLAGLETQY
NA TRBV30 ASEANYGYT
TRBD1 TRBV19 ASSIWKGQNNQPQH
NA TRBV11-1 ASSLAQRGTEAF
NA TRBV2 ASSEISSTAMVYT
TRBD1 TRBV4-1 ASSLAGTGNTEAF
TRBD2 TRBV5-1 ASSLVAGGSYNEQF
NA TRBV2 ASSESWEDTEAF
NA TRBV29-1 SVEEGPGAGYTEAF
TRBD1 TRBV11-1 ASSIGTVRQPQH
TRBD2 TRBV2 ASRRTSGGTYEQY
TRBD2 TRBV19 ASRGLAGGTDTQY
TRBD1 TRBV15 ATSRMGTGIHEQY
TRBD1 TRBV9 ASSTTGGASGGYT
NA TRBV19 ASQPEDQPQH
NA TRBV6-6 ASVEQPSSYEQY
TRBD2 TRBV6-2/TRBV6-3 ASSLGTSGRLNEQF
NA TRBV11-2 ASSSRPPADTQY
NA TRBV11-3 ASSFLNGQEQY
NA TRBV6-1 ASSEIRTDFNQPQH
NA TRBV27 ASSSGANYGYT
TRBD1 TRBV4-1 ASSQESQGASNQPQH
NA TRBV18 ASSPTEEQF
TRBD1 TRBV2 ASSESGQGHGYT
NA TRBV4-2 AGSQEVASLREQY
TRBD1 TRBV6-1 ASSGSDRALNQPQH
NA TRBV27 ASSPTENTEAF
NA TRBV6-2/TRBV6-3 ASSYRGNEQF
NA TRBV5-1 ASQRGASGETQY
NA TRBV21-1 ASSRPTGGFYEQY
NA TRBV24-1 ATSVIRGVYNEQF